The following is a T cell receptor beta chain sequence with its context. The target antigen is unknown. This sample stems from a study of identical twins. Study conclusions and caveats: Part of the zero-insertion signal could reflect confounding by invariant MAIT and iNKT cells. Insertions were fewer in abundant cord blood beta clonotypes, whereas memory repertoires showed none of this pattern. Out-of-frame beta sequences exhibited a weaker degree of excess twin sharing.

From germline, CDR1 is SGHDN and CDR2 FVKESK. The CDR3 has 13 residues. The V and J ends lost 1 base and 4 bases respectively, with 7 bases between them. Each donor was a healthy Caucasian. MiXCR was run by TCRdb on the 5' RACE reads, yielding one entry per CDR3 protein. The sample holds approximately 690,000 distinct CDR3 sequences; approximately 6% are singletons and the top ten take 1.5% to 2%. This chain joins TRBV14 and TRBJ2-5; no firm D call. The TCR sequence derives from a young man in good health. The sample taken for sequencing was naive T cells sorted from blood. The CDR3: CASSQAVSETQYF. CDR3 DNA: TGTGCCAGCAGCCAAGCGGTTTCAGAGACCCAGTACTTC.